Reported below is one TCR beta chain. This study enrolled people aged 18 to 89 from under 25 US geographic areas. Participant-given clinical history determined each cohort assignment. The study recruited exposed participants who had met a COVID-19 case within 2 weeks before entry. V dropped 4 bases and J dropped 2; count of bases not matched to a gene: 5. This CDR3 has 14 amino acids. Germline-derived CDR1 and CDR2 are SGHRS and YFSETQ. The data belong to a study of blood T cell repertoires in COVID-19. Per the authors' pipeline: Reference gene primers were amplified, and this amplification served to estimate nucleated cell counts. The assay was immunoSEQ multiplex PCR, and TCRdb's table has in-frame clones only and misses some. That table is the source of V, J and clone size, and D and trimming were worked out from the DNA. The sample shows about 250,000 clones, roughly 80% of them seen only once.

This chain links TRBV5-1 with TRBJ1-2, with TRBD1 matching over 7 bases. This clonotype originated in a woman aged 40 to 50 who had been exposed to COVID-19. The sample was PBMCs or T cells enriched from blood (not recorded which). The CDR3 region is CASSLQGGNYGYTF. The CDR3 DNA reads as TGCGCCAGCAGCCTCCAGGGGGGAAACTATGGCTACACCTTC.